The sequence of this T cell receptor beta chain was determined in a study of blood T cell repertoires in COVID-19. Overall study: There were acute and convalescent COVID-19 samples, and they came from the United States, Italy and Spain. The analysed material was cDNA or gDNA that came from T cells, B-cell-depleted T cells, or PBMCs.

The germline V gene has CDR1 SEHNR and CDR2 FQNEAQ (reference sequence). Trimming took 10 bases from V and 5 from J; bases not matched to a gene: 15. The CDR3 extends over 15 amino acids. Authors' analysis steps: The assay estimated nucleated cells by amplifying reference gene primers. The method was immunoSEQ multiplex PCR; TCRdb's version includes in-frame clones alone and lacks a portion of them. That table furnishes V, J and clone size, whereas the DNA furnished D and trimming. The sample contains roughly 110,000 clones, roughly 84% of which appear only once. The chain combines TRBV7-9 with TRBJ1-1; TRBD1 matches 8 bases. This TCR was sampled from a man aged 40-55 years with acute or convalescent COVID-19. The sequenced sample consisted of peripheral blood. CDR3 amino acids: CATHNDRGSGTEAFF. DNA of the CDR3: TGTGCCACACATAATGACAGGGGCTCGGGAACTGAAGCTTTCTTT. The variable domain in full, completed from reference TRBV7-9 and TRBJ1-1, reads DTGVSQNPRHKITKRGQNVTFRCDPISEHNRLYWYRQTLGQGPEFLTYFQNEAQLEKSRLLSDRFSAERPKGSFSTLEIQRTEQGDSAMYLCATHNDRGSGTEAFFGQGTRLTVV.